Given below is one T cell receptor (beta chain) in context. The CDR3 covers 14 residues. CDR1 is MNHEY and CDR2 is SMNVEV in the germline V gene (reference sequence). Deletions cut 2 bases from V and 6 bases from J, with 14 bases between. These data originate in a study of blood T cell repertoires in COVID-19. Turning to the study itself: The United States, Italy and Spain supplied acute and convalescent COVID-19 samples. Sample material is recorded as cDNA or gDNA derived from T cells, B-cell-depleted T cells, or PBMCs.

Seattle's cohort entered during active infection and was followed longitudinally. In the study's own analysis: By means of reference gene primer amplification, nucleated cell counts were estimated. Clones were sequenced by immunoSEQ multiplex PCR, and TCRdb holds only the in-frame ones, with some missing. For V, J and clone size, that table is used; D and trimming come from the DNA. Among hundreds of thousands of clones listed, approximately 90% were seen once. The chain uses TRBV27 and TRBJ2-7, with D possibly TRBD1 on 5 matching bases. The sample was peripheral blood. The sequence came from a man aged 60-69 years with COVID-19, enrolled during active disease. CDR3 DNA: TGTGCCAGCAGTTTAAAAGCAGGGTTGGCCGAGCAGTACTTC. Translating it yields CASSLKAGLAEQYF.